This entry lists 18 T cell receptor beta chains sequenced from one sample in a study of blood T cells in healthy people across ages. A J-beta primer mix and a sample-barcoded 5' primer were used in a second PCR of about 7 to 11 cycles. TCRdb re-called the 5' RACE reads with MiXCR, one entry per CDR3 protein. The top ten hold 7.7% of the sample, which has 1.5 million to 2 million distinct CDR3 sequences, 25% to 30% seen once. Sequencing was performed on blood. These receptors all stem from a woman in her 30s in good health.

This clonotype was counted between two and nine times. The chain couples TRBV20-1 to TRBJ1-2; TRBD1 aligns across 9 bases. The germline gives CDR1 DFQATT, CDR2 SNEGSKA (reference sequence). V was pared by 0 bases and J by 6 bases, with 8 bases of the junction left unmatched. The CDR3 consists of 15 residues. CDR3: CSARDLQGAVNGYTF. The CDR3 nucleotides are TGCAGTGCTAGAGATTTACAGGGGGCGGTGAATGGCTACACCTTC.

This clonotype was counted between two and nine times. This chain links TRBV5-1 with TRBJ2-6; D not certain. Deletions cut 0 bases from V and 2 bases from J, with 18 bases between. Germline CDR1 reads SGHRS; CDR2 reads YFSETQ. This CDR3 has 19 residues. Written as DNA, the CDR3 is TGCGCCAGCAGCTTGGGCCCGACTCGGCAGGTGCCTGGGGCCAACGTCCTGACTTTC. This sequence encodes CASSLGPTRQVPGANVLTF.

The chain uses TRBV20-1 and TRBJ2-3; a possible D gene is TRBD1 (5 bases). The CDR3 contains 14 residues. Germline CDR1 and CDR2: DFQATT and SNEGSKA (reference sequence). The germline V and J ends were trimmed by 6 bases and 0 bases, with 13 bases remaining between them. CDR3 coding DNA: TGCAGTGCCCCACAGCCAGGGAGCACAGATACGCAGTATTTT. It encodes CSAPQPGSTDTQYF.

This clonotype was counted once. Possible read error: a much larger clone is one base away. The chain couples TRBV20-1 to TRBJ2-3, with 8 nucleotides matching TRBD1. The germline V gene encodes CDR1 DFQATT and CDR2 SNEGSKA (reference sequence). The CDR3 sequence is 14 residues long. The CDR3 spells CSAQQGEITDAQYF. The CDR3 nucleotides read TGCAGTGCCCAACAGGGGGAAATCACAGATGCGCAGTATTTT.

This clonotype was observed a few times. The chain uses TRBV29-1 and TRBJ2-3; D is uncertain. The CDR3 has 12 amino acids. V dropped 4 bases and J dropped 2 bases, with 7 bases sitting between them. CDR1 and CDR2 (germline): SQVTM, ANQGSEA. The CDR3 nucleotides are TGCAGCGTTGTCGACCCCACAGATACGCAGTATTTT. Translated, it gives CSVVDPTDTQYF.

This clonotype was counted many times. V usage is TRBV12-3 or TRBV12-4 and J usage is TRBJ2-5; the D is unclear. V was trimmed by 3 bases and J by 4 bases, leaving 12 bases between them. The CDR3 length is 14 residues. The CDR3 coding sequence is TGTGCCAGCAGTTTCCGCGCGGCAGCAGAGACCCAGTACTTC. This translates into CASSFRAAAETQYF.

This clonotype was recorded a few times. V usage is TRBV19 and J usage is TRBJ2-1; 8 bases match TRBD1. V was pared by 6 bases and J by 3 bases, with 7 bases of the junction left unmatched. The CDR3 totals 15 residues. Germline-derived CDR1 and CDR2 are LNHDA and SQIVND (reference sequence). The CDR3 is CASRNDRGNYNEQFF. Here the CDR3 DNA reads TGTGCCAGTAGGAACGACAGGGGTAACTACAATGAGCAGTTCTTC.

The chain recombines TRBV12-3 or TRBV12-4 with TRBJ1-1; D possibly corresponds to TRBD1 (6 bases). This CDR3 has 14 residues. The V end was cut by 6 bases, the J end by 3 bases, with 14 bases between. The CDR3 sequence: CASRLQGVDTEAFF. The DNA for the CDR3 is TGTGCCAGCAGACTACAGGGAGTAGACACTGAAGCTTTCTTT.

The V gene is TRBV20-1, the J gene TRBJ2-3; D remains ambiguous. Trimming cost V 3 bases and J 0 bases, with 7 bases left between them. Per the germline V gene, CDR1 is DFQATT and CDR2 is SNEGSKA (reference sequence). The CDR3 runs 13 residues. The CDR3 DNA reads as TGCAGTGCTAGGCAGGAGAGCACAGATACGCAGTATTTT. This gives the protein CSARQESTDTQYF.

To note about this clonotype: The junction departs from germline at one end; a sequencing error may be responsible. The gene calls are TRBV27 and TRBJ2-2, with no clear D. Germline CDR1 reads MNHEY; CDR2 reads SMNVEV (reference sequence). The CDR3 loop spans 12 amino acids. CDR3 region: CAGSDGTGELFF. The CDR3, as DNA: TGTGCCGGCAGTGATGGGACCGGGGAGCTGTTTTTT.

In this sample, this clonotype turned up a few times. The genes are TRBV7-9 and TRBJ2-5, with TRBD1 matching 9 bases. The CDR3 has 17 amino acids. CDR1 SEHNR and CDR2 FQNEAQ come from the germline V gene (reference sequence). The J segment lost 0 bases and the V segment lost 5 bases, leaving 10 bases of the junction unmatched. In nucleotides, the CDR3 is TGTGCCAGCAGCCCGCTGGACAGGGGAAAGTACCAAGAGACCCAGTACTTC. Its translation is CASSPLDRGKYQETQYF.

This clonotype was counted only a few times. V usage is TRBV12-3 or TRBV12-4 and J usage is TRBJ2-7; possibly TRBD1 for D (5 bases). The germline V and J ends were trimmed by 3 bases and 6 bases, with 15 bases remaining between them. The CDR3 runs to 14 residues. CDR3 bases: TGTGCCAGCAGTTTTGGACACGACCTCTCCGAGCAGTACTTC. Protein product: CASSFGHDLSEQYF.

V and J are TRBV7-9 and TRBJ2-5; perhaps TRBD1 as D (7 bases). Germline CDR1 SEHNR, CDR2 FQNEAQ (reference sequence). The V gene lost 5 bases and the J gene lost 5 bases, with 18 bases spanning the gap. This CDR3 comprises 15 residues. CDR3 amino acids: CASSTNRGRGETQYF. The CDR3, as DNA: TGTGCCAGCAGCACGAACAGGGGCCGGGGGGAGACCCAGTACTTC.

This clonotype has just a few counts. The V and J genes are TRBV12-3 or TRBV12-4 and TRBJ2-7, with D possibly being TRBD1 (7 bases). The DNA end lines up better with TRBJ2-5; the J call may be wrong. The CDR3 sequence is 14 residues long. The DNA for the CDR3 is TGTGCCAGCAGTTTTGAGGGGGCGGGATCGACCCAGTACTTC. As protein: CASSFEGAGSTQYF.

To note about this clonotype: At one end the junction does not follow the germline gene, possibly because of a read error. J is TRBJ1-4 and V is TRBV9; possible D gene TRBD1, 5 bases. The CDR3 runs to 16 residues. CDR1 SGDLS and CDR2 YYNGEE come from the germline V gene. DNA of the CDR3: TGTGCCTGCAGCGTAGGGGTCACGGCAACTAATGAAAAACTGTTTTTT. Residues: CACSVGVTATNEKLFF.

This clonotype was recorded at least ten times. V usage is TRBV15 and J usage is TRBJ2-1, with D perhaps assigned TRBD1 or TRBD2 (5 bases each). Germline values: CDR1 LNHNV, CDR2 YYDKDF (reference sequence). The CDR3 extends over 16 amino acids. V lost 0 bases and J lost 10, with 19 bases in between. In DNA, the CDR3 is TGTGCCACCAGCAGAGATCGAGGGGCTAGAGGCGTCGAGCAGTTCTTC. Protein sequence: CATSRDRGARGVEQFF.

The chain has TRBV4-1 and TRBJ2-5; TRBD1 agrees at 8 bases. CDR1 is MGHRA, CDR2 YSYEKL, per germline. The CDR3 contains 18 residues. Trimming at V came to 1 base and at J to 0 bases, leaving 10 bases not matched to a gene. CDR3 amino acids: CASSQVGQGNINQETQYF. CDR3 in DNA: TGCGCCAGCAGCCAAGTAGGACAGGGAAACATCAACCAAGAGACCCAGTACTTC.

The V gene is TRBV27, the J gene TRBJ2-7; TRBD1 might be the D (5 bases). The CDR3 spans 14 residues. CDR1 and CDR2 from the germline V gene are MNHEY and SMNVEV (reference sequence). V was trimmed by 4 bases and J by 2 bases, leaving 12 bases between them. The CDR3 region is CASSSDSLAYEQYF. CDR3 DNA sequence: TGTGCCAGCAGTTCAGACAGCCTTGCCTACGAGCAGTACTTC.